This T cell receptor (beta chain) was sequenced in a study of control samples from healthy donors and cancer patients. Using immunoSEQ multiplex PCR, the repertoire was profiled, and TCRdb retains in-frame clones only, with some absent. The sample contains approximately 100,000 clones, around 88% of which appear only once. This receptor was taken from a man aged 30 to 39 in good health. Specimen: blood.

This CDR3 is CASSERNYEGYTF. The CDR3 bases are TGTGCCAGCAGTGAACGGAACTATGAAGGCTACACCTTC. The V gene is TRBV2, the J gene TRBJ1-2; D is uncertain. This CDR3 is built from 13 residues. Germline CDR1 reads SNHLY; CDR2 reads FYNNEI. Deletions cut 2 bases from V and 8 bases from J, with 12 bases between. The full variable domain, with the rest looked up from reference TRBV2 and TRBJ1-2, is EPEVTQTPSHQVTQMGQEVILRCVPISNHLYFYWYRQILGQKVEFLVSFYNNEISEKSEIFDDQFSVERPDGSNFTLKIRSTKLEDSAMYFCASSERNYEGYTFGSGTRLTVV.